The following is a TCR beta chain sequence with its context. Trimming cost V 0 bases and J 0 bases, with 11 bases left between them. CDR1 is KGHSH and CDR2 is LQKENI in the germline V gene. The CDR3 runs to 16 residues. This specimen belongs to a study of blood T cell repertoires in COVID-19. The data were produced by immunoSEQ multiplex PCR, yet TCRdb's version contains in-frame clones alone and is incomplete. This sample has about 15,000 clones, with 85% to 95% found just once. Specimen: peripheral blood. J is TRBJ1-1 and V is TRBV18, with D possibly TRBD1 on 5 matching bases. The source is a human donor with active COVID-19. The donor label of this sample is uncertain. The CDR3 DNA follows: TGTGCCAGCTCACCACCTAATCAGGGTATGAACACTGAAGCTTTCTTT. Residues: CASSPPNQGMNTEAFF.